A single sample gave rise to the 21 T cell receptor beta chains below, sequenced in a study of shared clonotypes between healthy human individuals. As defined, naive CD8 cells were CD45RO-negative and positively selected for CCR7, with terminally differentiated effector memory CD45RA+ cells excluded. Here immunoSEQ multiplex PCR was the method, and the copy in TCRdb shows in-frame clones only, minus some. Counted here are more than 2 million clones, approximately 94% occurring once; the ten biggest clones make up 0.9% to 1.3%. Sequenced: naive CD8+ T cells sorted from blood. The receptors come from a man aged 18 to 29 in good health.

The chain carries TRBV5-1 and TRBJ2-3, with 8 bases matching TRBD2. The CDR3 sequence is 16 residues long. Germline V lookup: CDR1 SGHRS, CDR2 YFSETQ. Trimming removed 0 bases from V and 5 bases from J; junction bases left unmatched: 8. The DNA for the CDR3 is TGCGCCAGCAGCTTGGCCGAGGTTAGCGGGGTAGATACGCAGTATTTT. Residues: CASSLAEVSGVDTQYF.

The chain couples TRBV6-1 to TRBJ1-2; D uncertain. The V gene lost 10 bases and the J gene lost 4 bases, with 13 bases spanning the gap. The CDR3 runs to 12 residues. CDR1 and CDR2 (germline): MNHNS, SASEGT. In DNA form, the CDR3 reads TGTGCCATCCGTGGAAACAGCTATGGCTACACCTTC. Translated: CAIRGNSYGYTF.

The rearrangement uses TRBV27 and TRBJ2-5; 8 bases match TRBD2. J gave up 2 bases and V 6 bases, and 11 bases lay outside the gene matches. The CDR3 contains 16 residues. Germline V CDR1 and CDR2: MNHEY, SMNVEV (reference sequence). CDR3 sequence reads: CASRRTSGGGQETQYF. In DNA form, the CDR3 reads TGTGCCAGCAGACGAACTAGCGGAGGGGGGCAAGAGACCCAGTACTTC.

This chain connects TRBV2 to TRBJ2-7, with a possible D match to TRBD1 (5 bases). Germline CDR1 reads SNHLY; CDR2 reads FYNNEI. Trimming removed 1 base at V and 2 bases at J, with 9 bases between. CDR3 length: 14 amino acids. The CDR3 DNA reads TGTGCCAGCAGTGAAGGGACGGACACCTACGAGCAGTACTTC. Encoded protein: CASSEGTDTYEQYF. The full variable domain, in which reference TRBV2 and TRBJ2-7 provide the parts outside the CDR3, is EPEVTQTPSHQVTQMGQEVILRCVPISNHLYFYWYRQILGQKVEFLVSFYNNEISEKSEIFDDQFSVERPDGSNFTLKIRSTKLEDSAMYFCASSEGTDTYEQYFGPGTRLTVT.

The chain employs TRBV18 and TRBJ2-1; the match to TRBD1 covers 10 bases. CDR3 size: 15 residues. Germline V gene lookup returns CDR1 KGHSH and CDR2 LQKENI. Unmatched junction bases numbered 7, after V lost 3 bases and J lost 8 bases. Written as DNA, the CDR3 is TGTGCCAGCTCACCCGTGGACAGGGGGGAGGATGAGCAGTTCTTC. Amino acids: CASSPVDRGEDEQFF.

J is TRBJ2-6 and V is TRBV5-1, with 7 bases matching TRBD1. The ends lost 3 bases at V and 1 base at J; junction bases unmatched: 7. The germline gives CDR1 SGHRS, CDR2 YFSETQ. CDR3 length: 17 residues. CDR3 amino acids: CASSSGTEGSGANVLTF. The DNA for the CDR3 is TGCGCCAGCAGCTCCGGGACAGAGGGTTCTGGGGCCAACGTCCTGACTTTC.

The chain joins TRBV27 to TRBJ1-2; 8 bases map to TRBD1. The CDR3 covers 13 residues. Germline loops: CDR1 MNHEY, CDR2 SMNVEV (reference sequence). V lost 5 bases and J lost 3; bases outside the gene matches: 2. For the CDR3, the DNA is TGTGCCAGCAGTCAACAGGGGGACTATGGCTACACCTTC. Its protein is CASSQQGDYGYTF.

CDR3 coding DNA: TGTGCCAGCAGCCTATGGGACAGGGACCCCTATAATTCACCCCTCCACTTT. Protein sequence: CASSLWDRDPYNSPLHF. The gene calls are TRBV11-2 and TRBJ1-6; the match to TRBD1 covers 9 bases. This CDR3 spans 17 amino acids. The germline CDR1 and CDR2 sequences are SGHAT and FQNNGV. V was pared by 5 bases and J by 2 bases, with 7 bases of the junction left unmatched.

J is TRBJ1-1 and V is TRBV20-1; TRBD1 might be the D (5 bases). From germline, CDR1 is DFQATT and CDR2 SNEGSKA (reference sequence). V was shortened by 7 bases and J by 1 base, with 7 bases between the two germline ends. This CDR3 has 11 amino acids. The CDR3 DNA follows: TGCAGTGGGGACTCGAACACTGAAGCTTTCTTT. Its protein product is CSGDSNTEAFF.

J is TRBJ2-3 and V is TRBV4-3; D gene ambiguous. V was shortened by 0 bases and J by 0 bases, with 10 bases between the two germline ends. The CDR3 covers 16 residues. Germline V gene sequence: CDR1 LGHNA, CDR2 YSLEER. The CDR3 coding sequence is TGCGCCAGCAGCCAAGACGTATCCCCTAGCACAGATACGCAGTATTTT. Residues: CASSQDVSPSTDTQYF.

The chain links TRBV4-1 to TRBJ2-1; a weak D match, TRBD2 (6 bases). The V gene lost 1 base and the J gene lost 3 bases, with 13 bases spanning the gap. Germline values: CDR1 MGHRA, CDR2 YSYEKL. This CDR3 is built from 16 residues. The CDR3 region is CASSQAGERIYNEQFF. CDR3 in DNA: TGCGCCAGCAGCCAAGCGGGAGAACGAATCTACAATGAGCAGTTCTTC.

The table lists this clone with a count of one. The chain carries TRBV5-6 and TRBJ2-7, with 7 positions matching TRBD2. Trimming cost V 2 bases and J 4 bases; bases outside gene matches: 9. Germline CDR1 SGHDT, CDR2 YYEEEE. This CDR3 is built from 15 residues. The CDR3 region is CASSFGLAEGYEQYF. The CDR3 DNA reads TGTGCCAGCAGCTTCGGGCTAGCGGAGGGGTACGAGCAGTACTTC.

This clone came up many times. The chain recombines TRBV5-6 with TRBJ1-1; the D gene is possibly TRBD1 (6 bases). Germline values: CDR1 SGHDT, CDR2 YYEEEE. V lost 4 bases, J lost 2 bases, and 9 bases lay in between. This CDR3 spans 13 amino acids. CDR3 amino acids: CASSEDSNTEAFF. The CDR3 DNA reads TGTGCCAGCAGCGAGGACAGTAACACTGAAGCTTTCTTT.

This chain joins TRBV7-3 and TRBJ2-3; 7 bases are shared with TRBD1. The CDR3 runs to 14 residues. The V gene's germline CDR1 is SGHTA and CDR2 FQGTGA. With V trimmed by 1 base and J by 5 bases, 3 bases remained unmatched. The CDR3 protein is CASSLRGGEDTQYF. The DNA of the CDR3 is TGTGCCAGCAGCTTAAGAGGGGGCGAAGATACGCAGTATTTT.

With respect to this clone: The sample holds other DNA sequences that translate to the same CDR3. The V call is TRBV5-6, the J call TRBJ2-7; D gene uncertain. V was clipped by 3 bases and J by 4 bases, with 8 bases between them. The CDR3 loop spans 12 amino acids. The V gene's germline CDR1 is SGHDT and CDR2 YYEEEE. CDR3 sequence: CASSSTDYEQYF. The CDR3 coding sequence is TGTGCCAGCAGCTCGACTGATTACGAGCAGTACTTC.

This clone was seen more than once but under ten times. The chain carries TRBV7-3 and TRBJ2-7; D unresolved. The germline CDR1 and CDR2 sequences are SGHTA and FQGTGA. The ends were cut back, 11 bases at V and 3 bases at J, with 11 bases in the middle. There are 11 residues in the CDR3. The CDR3, as DNA: TGTGCCCTAATCCTTGTCTACGAGCAGTACTTC. Protein product: CALILVYEQYF. The whole variable domain, remainder taken from reference TRBV7-3 and TRBJ2-7, is GAGVSQTPSNKVTEKGKYVELRCDPISGHTALYWYRQSLGQGPEFLIYFQGTGAADDSGLPNDRFFAVRPEGSVSTLKIQRTERGDSAVYLCALILVYEQYFGPGTRLTVT.

This clone was recorded once. The CDR3: CASSVATGADTQYF. The CDR3 DNA is TGTGCCAGCAGCGTAGCGACGGGGGCAGATACGCAGTATTTT. The V gene is TRBV9, the J gene TRBJ2-3; perhaps TRBD2 as D (6 bases). Per the germline V gene, CDR1 is SGDLS and CDR2 is YYNGEE. V lost 0 bases and J lost 4, with 9 bases in between. CDR3 size: 14 residues.

The chain carries TRBV2 and TRBJ2-3, with 10 bases lining up with TRBD2. The CDR3 length is 15 residues. Unmatched junction bases numbered 7, after V lost 7 bases and J lost 3 bases. Looked up from germline, CDR1 is SNHLY and CDR2 is FYNNEI. CDR3 region: CASISFSGGTDTQYF. Written as DNA, the CDR3 is TGTGCCAGCATATCATTTAGCGGGGGGACAGATACGCAGTATTTT.

A remark on this clone: Other DNA sequences in the sample encode the same CDR3. The V gene is TRBV9, the J gene TRBJ2-2; the match to TRBD2 covers 7 bases. From germline, CDR1 is SGDLS and CDR2 YYNGEE. J gave up 1 base and V 0 bases, and 3 bases lay outside the gene matches. This CDR3 is built from 16 residues. The CDR3 protein is CASSVGAGENTGELFF. The DNA of the CDR3 is TGTGCCAGCAGCGTAGGGGCGGGAGAGAACACCGGGGAGCTGTTTTTT.

In DNA, the CDR3 is TGTGCCAGCAGTGCCTGGACAGGGGCGAATTATGGCTACACCTTC. Amino acids: CASSAWTGANYGYTF. The chain joins TRBV25-1 to TRBJ1-2; 9 bases are shared with TRBD1. The CDR3 is 15 residues long. CDR1 MGHDK and CDR2 SYGVNS come from the germline V gene. With V trimmed by 4 bases and J by 5 bases, 8 bases remained unmatched.

As for this clone: Other DNA sequences from this sample encode an identical CDR3 as well. CDR3 amino acids: CASSLGGLRGEAFF. The CDR3 DNA is TGTGCCAGCAGCTTAGGGGGGTTGAGGGGTGAAGCTTTCTTT. J is TRBJ1-1 and V is TRBV13, with a weak D call TRBD1 (5 bases). Germline assignment: CDR1 PRHDT and CDR2 FYEKMQ (reference sequence). V dropped 0 bases and J dropped 7 bases, with 12 bases sitting between them. The CDR3 runs to 14 residues.